This is a list of T cell receptor beta chains from one sample in a study of cytomegalovirus exposure and HLA in healthy donors. Repertoires were generated with immunoSEQ multiplex PCR, while TCRdb's copy carries only in-frame clones and drops some. This table has about 200,000 clones, roughly 80% appearing once. Specimen: PBMCs. The receptors stem from a girl aged 2 to 10 in good health and CMV-seronegative. CDR3s include the opening cysteine and the closing phenylalanine or tryptophan. D genes are given only for firm matches. For some rows the clone size is stated as once, few or many, or as a class when expanded; others skip it.

j_call | clone_size | v_call | cdr3_length | d_call | cdr3_aa | cdr3_nt
TRBJ1-6 | NA | TRBV21-1 | 15 | NA | CASSHGTDVNSPLHF | TGTGCCAGCAGCCACGGGACAGATGTTAATTCACCCCTCCACTTT
TRBJ2-3 | NA | TRBV7-8 | 16 | TRBD2 | CASSLGGGGWTDTQYF | TGTGCCAGCAGCTTAGGGGGGGGAGGATGGACAGATACGCAGTATTTT
TRBJ2-3 | few | TRBV7-3 | 15 | TRBD2 | CASSLIAGATDTQYF | TGTGCCAGCAGCCTGATAGCGGGAGCCACAGATACGCAGTATTTT
TRBJ1-5 | NA | TRBV7-9 | 16 | NA | CASSLATGTSNQPQHF | TGTGCCAGCAGCTTGGCAACAGGGACTAGCAATCAGCCCCAGCATTTT
TRBJ2-2 | NA | TRBV6-1 | 18 | TRBD2 | CASSATASGVPPSGELFF | TGTGCCAGCAGTGCCACGGCTAGCGGCGTCCCTCCCAGCGGGGAGCTGTTTTTT
TRBJ1-1 | NA | TRBV5-6 | 19 | TRBD1 | CASSSQIPRDRGFGTEAFF | TGTGCCAGCAGCTCGCAAATCCCGCGGGACAGGGGATTCGGCACTGAAGCTTTCTTT
TRBJ2-5 | NA | TRBV10-3 | 13 | NA | CAISEPTEETQYF | TGTGCCATCAGTGAGCCTACCGAAGAGACCCAGTACTTC
TRBJ2-2 | NA | TRBV4-1 | 18 | TRBD2 | CASSQDPLAGVYTGELFF | TGCGCCAGCAGCCAAGATCCCCTAGCGGGAGTTTACACCGGGGAGCTGTTTTTT
TRBJ1-2 | once | TRBV5-4 | 15 | NA | CASSSIMEGWVGYTF | TGTGCCAGCAGCTCGATAATGGAGGGCTGGGTTGGCTACACCTTC
TRBJ2-1 | NA | TRBV25-1 | 15 | TRBD2 | CASSEPASGRNEQFF | TGTGCCAGCAGTGAACCGGCTAGCGGGAGGAATGAGCAGTTCTTC
TRBJ1-2 | few | TRBV7-2 | 16 | NA | CASSLARTVSNYGYTF | TGTGCCAGCAGCTTAGCCCGGACAGTTTCTAACTATGGCTACACCTTC
TRBJ1-1 | NA | TRBV30 | 12 | NA | CAQDRQGTEAFF | TGTGCCCAAGATCGGCAGGGCACTGAAGCTTTCTTT
TRBJ2-1 | NA | TRBV29-1 | 16 | TRBD1 | CSPAGLTGESYNEQFF | TGCAGCCCCGCGGGCTTGACAGGGGAGTCCTACAATGAGCAGTTCTTC
TRBJ2-3 | NA | TRBV14 | 13 | NA | CASSQDLVNTQYF | TGTGCCAGCAGCCAGGATCTAGTGAATACGCAGTATTTT
TRBJ2-7 | NA | TRBV5-1 | 14 | TRBD1 | CASRNDRANYEQYF | TGCGCCAGCAGGAATGACAGGGCGAACTACGAGCAGTACTTC
TRBJ2-1 | NA | TRBV2 | 15 | NA | CASSLNLRFYNEQFF | TGTGCCAGCAGCCTTAATCTCAGATTCTACAATGAGCAGTTCTTC
TRBJ2-1 | NA | TRBV27 | 15 | NA | CASSLGEPTYNEQFF | TGTGCCAGCAGTCTCGGGGAACCCACCTACAATGAGCAGTTCTTC
TRBJ1-1 | once | TRBV6-5 | 15 | NA | CASSYGGGMSTEAFF | TGTGCCAGCAGTTACGGGGGGGGTATGAGCACTGAAGCTTTCTTT
TRBJ2-7 | NA | TRBV7-9 | 13 | NA | CASSSVRPYEQYF | TGTGCCAGCAGTTCAGTCCGCCCCTACGAGCAGTACTTC
TRBJ2-5 | NA | TRBV5-1 | 14 | NA | CASSSSRGSETQYF | TGCGCCAGCAGCTCTAGTAGGGGCTCAGAGACCCAGTACTTC
TRBJ2-7 | NA | TRBV6-1 | 14 | NA | CASSEVLTSYEQYF | TGTGCCAGCAGTGAAGTATTGACTAGCTACGAGCAGTACTTC
TRBJ2-2 | NA | TRBV5-1 | 14 | TRBD2 | CASSLAGSSGELFF | TGCGCCAGCAGCCTAGCGGGATCTAGCGGGGAGCTGTTTTTT
TRBJ1-1 | NA | TRBV27 | 15 | TRBD1 | CASSSSTGANTEAFF | TGTGCCAGCAGTTCGTCGACAGGGGCGAACACTGAAGCTTTCTTT
TRBJ2-5 | NA | TRBV7-2 | 14 | NA | CASSLGASQETQYF | TGTGCCAGCAGCTTAGGGGCGTCGCAAGAGACCCAGTACTTC
TRBJ2-3 | NA | TRBV5-1 | 16 | NA | CASSLFGGPETDTQYF | TGCGCCAGCAGCTTGTTTGGCGGCCCGGAGACAGATACGCAGTATTTT
TRBJ2-5 | NA | TRBV5-1 | 16 | TRBD2 | CASSFGTSGGEETQYF | TGCGCCAGCAGCTTCGGGACTAGCGGGGGGGAAGAGACCCAGTACTTC
TRBJ1-2 | NA | TRBV19 | 14 | NA | CASEGRTARYGYTF | TGTGCCAGCGAGGGGAGGACGGCCCGATATGGCTACACCTTC
TRBJ2-3 | few | TRBV5-1 | 17 | TRBD2 | CASSPTSGGAGKDTQYF | TGCGCCAGCAGCCCGACTAGCGGGGGGGCGGGGAAAGATACGCAGTATTTT
TRBJ1-4 | NA | TRBV5-1 | 15 | TRBD1 | CASSLGGTGVEKLFF | TGCGCCAGCAGCTTGGGGGGGACAGGGGTTGAAAAACTGTTTTTT
TRBJ1-4 | once | TRBV9 | 16 | NA | CASSARDTPTNEKLFF | TGTGCCAGCAGCGCCCGGGACACACCAACTAATGAAAAACTGTTTTTT